Listed here is a single T cell receptor beta chain. This clonotype occurred many times. It lacks a known antigen. Base qualities are not recorded, but no much larger clone differs from it by a single base. Per the germline V gene (reference sequence), DFQATT is the CDR1 and SNEGSKA is the CDR2. Between the V and J ends, shortened by 1 base and 5 bases respectively, the junction contains 10 bases. From cysteine to phenylalanine, the CDR3 is 13 amino acids long. CDR3 DNA is the only sequence kept; it has 39 bases, read in frame from the first base. These data belong to a study of neurological immune-mediated disorders (dated by TCRdb to 2018 to 2020). For the study in its entirety: Among the approximately 35 multiple sclerosis patients, relapsing-remitting MS accounted for around 30 and secondary progressive MS accounted for 3. Peripheral blood TCR-beta repertoires from patients with HTLV-I-associated myelopathy (HAM/TSP), patients with multiple sclerosis, and healthy controls were compared in the study using UMI-based sequencing. The 90 to 120 TCR-beta libraries covered PBMC samples along with longitudinal samples, technical triplicates, and paired sorted CD4+ and CD8+ T-cell subsets. The cohort included 60 to 70 subjects: around 15 with HAM/TSP, about 34 with multiple sclerosis, and around 20 healthy controls.

The investigation overall reported the following: No identical CDR3 amino acid sequences were found to be shared among expanded clones across subjects, suggesting that TCR-beta repertoires were private in all groups. The highest TCR clonal expansion was observed in HAM/TSP patients, whereas the lowest was observed in MS patients, even when compared with healthy controls. Repertoires from 18 of 34 MS patients were grouped by phylogenetic analysis into a cluster of related CDR3 sequences, suggesting a possible repertoire-level signature. The MS cluster showed no association with clinical or MRI features, and the authors stated that larger cohorts are needed.

cDNA synthesis used template-switch 5'RACE with a primer carrying a 10-nucleotide random unique molecular identifier tagging each TCR transcript. Over 180 million TCR-beta sequences, covering 15-18 subjects, were produced in each sequencing run. Total RNA was extracted with the RNeasy kit. The KAPA Real-time Library Amplification kit was used to amplify TCR-beta VDJ regions with primers for the TCR constant region and the 5'RACE anchor. Sample indexes and Illumina adaptors were added in a first PCR, and a second PCR then increased library yield. The roughly 650 bp TCR product was size-selected on a 2% E-gel SizeSelection system after Ampure bead purification. Before pooling, library quality was checked on a Bioanalyzer, concentration was measured with Qubit, and libraries were quantified with the Kapa Library Quantification kit. Paired-end 2 x 150 bp sequencing of the libraries was performed on an Illumina HiSeq 2500. To increase sequence diversity, about 25-31% phiX was spiked into each library pool. As for the authors' bioinformatics: The quality-filtered reads were processed with the UMI-based MiGEC pipeline, whose error correction step removed more than 90% of the raw TCR sequences. IMGT germline references were used for aligning VDJ genes, and each clonotype was defined as a unique CDR3 amino acid sequence together with its V-J genes. Clonal expansion, Shannon diversity, and CDR3 relatedness (CalcPairwiseDistances, ClusterSamples) were evaluated with VDJtools, and phylogenetic trees were built with CLCbio workbench. A clone was classed as expanded if it had 8 or more unique UMIs, a cutoff based on coefficient-of-variation modelling across technical triplicates. The raw public reads went through TCRdb reprocessing: fastp at Q25, MiXCR clone calling, in-frame beta chains kept. Under each unique CDR3 protein, matching rows form one entry showing the most common genes and DNA. The V and J calls were determined by TCRdb, not by the authors. This sample has tens of thousands of distinct CDR3 sequences in its table, and approximately 2.8% of those were observed once. The top ten clones comprise over 13% of the sample.

For the unsorted PBMC libraries, 2 million PBMCs were stored in RNAlater at -80 degrees C until RNA extraction and were used to generate the libraries. Multiple sclerosis patients were enrolled in a US clinical protocol under which disease progression was evaluated by magnetic resonance imaging. PBMCs were separated from peripheral blood using Ficoll-Hypaque density gradient centrifugation and then cryopreserved in liquid nitrogen. The source of this sequence is a woman between 45 and 65 years old with multiple sclerosis. The sample consisted of PBMCs. Rearrangement joined TRBV20-1 to TRBJ2-3; the D gene is not confidently resolved. The CDR3 protein sequence reads: CSARGLLRDTQYF. The DNA sequence follows: TGCAGTGCTAGAGGACTGCTGAGAGATACGCAGTATTTT.